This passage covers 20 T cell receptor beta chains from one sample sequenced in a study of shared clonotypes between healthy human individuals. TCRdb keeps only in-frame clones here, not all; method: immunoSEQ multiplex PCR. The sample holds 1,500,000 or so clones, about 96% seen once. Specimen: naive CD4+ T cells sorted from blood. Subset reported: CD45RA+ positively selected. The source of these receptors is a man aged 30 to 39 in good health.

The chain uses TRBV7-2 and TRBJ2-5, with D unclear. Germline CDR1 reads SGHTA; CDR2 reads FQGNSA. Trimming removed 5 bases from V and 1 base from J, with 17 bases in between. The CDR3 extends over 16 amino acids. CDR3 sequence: CASSRVGIELQETQYF. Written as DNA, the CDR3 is TGTGCCAGCAGCCGTGTGGGTATCGAACTCCAAGAGACCCAGTACTTC.

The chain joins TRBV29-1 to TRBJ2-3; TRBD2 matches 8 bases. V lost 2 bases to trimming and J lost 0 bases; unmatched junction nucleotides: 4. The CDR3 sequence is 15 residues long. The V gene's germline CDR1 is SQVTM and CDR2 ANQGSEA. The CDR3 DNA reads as TGCAGCGTTGAACACGGGAGGGCCAGCACAGATACGCAGTATTTT. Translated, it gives CSVEHGRASTDTQYF.

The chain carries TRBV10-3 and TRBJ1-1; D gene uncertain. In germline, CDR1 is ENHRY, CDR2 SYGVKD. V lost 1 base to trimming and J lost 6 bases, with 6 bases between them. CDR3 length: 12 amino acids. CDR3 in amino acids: CAISEWGSEAFF. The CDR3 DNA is TGTGCCATCAGTGAGTGGGGTTCTGAAGCTTTCTTT.

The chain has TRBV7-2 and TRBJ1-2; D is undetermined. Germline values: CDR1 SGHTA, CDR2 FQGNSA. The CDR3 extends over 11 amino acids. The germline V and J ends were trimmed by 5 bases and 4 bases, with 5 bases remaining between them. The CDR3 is CASSLLYGYTF. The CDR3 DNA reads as TGTGCCAGCAGCCTTCTCTATGGCTACACCTTC.

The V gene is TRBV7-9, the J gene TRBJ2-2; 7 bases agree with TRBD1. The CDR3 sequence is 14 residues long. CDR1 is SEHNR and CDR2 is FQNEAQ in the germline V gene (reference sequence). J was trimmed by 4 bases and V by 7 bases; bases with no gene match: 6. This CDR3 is CASTWDRATGELFF. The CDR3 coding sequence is TGTGCCAGCACTTGGGACAGAGCCACCGGGGAGCTGTTTTTT. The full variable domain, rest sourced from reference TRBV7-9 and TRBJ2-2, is DTGVSQNPRHKITKRGQNVTFRCDPISEHNRLYWYRQTLGQGPEFLTYFQNEAQLEKSRLLSDRFSAERPKGSFSTLEIQRTEQGDSAMYLCASTWDRATGELFFGEGSRLTVL.

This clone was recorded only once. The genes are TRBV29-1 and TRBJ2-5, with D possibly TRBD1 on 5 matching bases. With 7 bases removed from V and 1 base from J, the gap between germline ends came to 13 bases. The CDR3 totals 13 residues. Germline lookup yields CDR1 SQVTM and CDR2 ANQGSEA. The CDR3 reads CSATDRFQETQYF. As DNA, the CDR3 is TGCAGCGCCACTGACAGATTCCAAGAGACCCAGTACTTC.

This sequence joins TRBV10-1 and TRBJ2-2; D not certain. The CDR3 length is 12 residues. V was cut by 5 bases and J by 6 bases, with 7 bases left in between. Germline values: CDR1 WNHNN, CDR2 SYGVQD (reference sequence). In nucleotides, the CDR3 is TGCGCCAGCAGTCCGGGTGCCGGGGAGCTGTTTTTT. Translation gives CASSPGAGELFF.

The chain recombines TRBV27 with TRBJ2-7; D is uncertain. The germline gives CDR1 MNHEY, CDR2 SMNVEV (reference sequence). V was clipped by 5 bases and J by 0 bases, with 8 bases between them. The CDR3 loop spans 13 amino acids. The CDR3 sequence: CASSPRPSYEQYF. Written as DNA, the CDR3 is TGTGCCAGCAGTCCTCGCCCCTCCTACGAGCAGTACTTC.

CDR3 residues: CASSFPHGEQYF. As DNA, the CDR3 is TGTGCCAGCAGCTTCCCTCATGGCGAGCAGTACTTC. This chain links TRBV11-2 with TRBJ2-7; no clear D. Germline CDR1 and CDR2: SGHAT and FQNNGV. V gave up 3 bases and J gave up 6 bases, with 9 bases separating them. This CDR3 has 12 amino acids.

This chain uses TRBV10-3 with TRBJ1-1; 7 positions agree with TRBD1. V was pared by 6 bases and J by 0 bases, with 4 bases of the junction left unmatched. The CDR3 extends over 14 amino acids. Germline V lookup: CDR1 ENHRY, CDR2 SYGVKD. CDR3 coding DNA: TGTGCCATCAGGCCGGGACAGTTGAACACTGAAGCTTTCTTT. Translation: CAIRPGQLNTEAFF.

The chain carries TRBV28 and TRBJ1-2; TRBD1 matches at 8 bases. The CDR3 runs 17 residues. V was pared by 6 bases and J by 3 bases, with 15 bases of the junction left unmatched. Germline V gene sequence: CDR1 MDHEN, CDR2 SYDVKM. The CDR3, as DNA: TGTGCCAGCAGCCAGGGGGCGTTCCTTAATTCTTACTATGGCTACACCTTC. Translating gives CASSQGAFLNSYYGYTF.

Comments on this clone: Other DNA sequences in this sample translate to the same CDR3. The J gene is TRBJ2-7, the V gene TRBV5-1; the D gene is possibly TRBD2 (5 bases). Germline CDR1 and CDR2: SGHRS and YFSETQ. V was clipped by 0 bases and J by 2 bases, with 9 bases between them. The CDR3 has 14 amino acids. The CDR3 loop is CASSLAGRTYEQYF. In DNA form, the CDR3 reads TGCGCCAGCAGCTTGGCGGGGAGAACCTACGAGCAGTACTTC.

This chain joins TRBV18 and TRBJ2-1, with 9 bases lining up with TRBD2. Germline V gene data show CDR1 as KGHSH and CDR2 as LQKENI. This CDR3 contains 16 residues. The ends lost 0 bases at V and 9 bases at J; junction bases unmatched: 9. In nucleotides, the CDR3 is TGTGCCAGCTCACCACCCAGGCTAGCGGGGTTAGGTGAGCAGTTCTTC. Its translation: CASSPPRLAGLGEQFF.

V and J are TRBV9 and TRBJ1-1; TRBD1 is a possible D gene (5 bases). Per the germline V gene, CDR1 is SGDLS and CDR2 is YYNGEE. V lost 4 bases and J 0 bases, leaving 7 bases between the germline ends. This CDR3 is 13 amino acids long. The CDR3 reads CASSRGMNTEAFF. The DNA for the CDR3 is TGTGCCAGCAGCAGGGGTATGAACACTGAAGCTTTCTTT.

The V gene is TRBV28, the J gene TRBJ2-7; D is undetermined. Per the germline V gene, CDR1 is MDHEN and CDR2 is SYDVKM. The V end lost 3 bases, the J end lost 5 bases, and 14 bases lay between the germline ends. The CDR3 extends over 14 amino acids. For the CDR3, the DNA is TGTGCCAGCAGTTTTGTCCTTTCTAGGGACGAGCAGTACTTC. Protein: CASSFVLSRDEQYF.

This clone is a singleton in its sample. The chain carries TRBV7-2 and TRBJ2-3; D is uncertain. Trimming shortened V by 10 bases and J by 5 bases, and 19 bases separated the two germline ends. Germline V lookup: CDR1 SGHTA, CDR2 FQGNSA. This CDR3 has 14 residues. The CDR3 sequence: CAISTQSAVDTQYF. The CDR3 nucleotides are TGTGCCATCTCGACCCAATCCGCGGTAGATACGCAGTATTTT.

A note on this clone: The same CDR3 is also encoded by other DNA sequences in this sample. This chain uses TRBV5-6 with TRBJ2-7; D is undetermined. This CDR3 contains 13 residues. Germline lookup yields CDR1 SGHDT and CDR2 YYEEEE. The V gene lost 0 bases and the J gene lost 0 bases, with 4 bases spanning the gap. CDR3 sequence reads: CASSLASSYEQYF. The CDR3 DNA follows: TGTGCCAGCAGCTTGGCCAGCTCCTACGAGCAGTACTTC.

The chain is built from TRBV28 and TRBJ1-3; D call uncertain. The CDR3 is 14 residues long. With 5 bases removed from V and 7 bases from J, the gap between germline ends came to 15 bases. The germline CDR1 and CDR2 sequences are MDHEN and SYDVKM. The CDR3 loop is CASSPRPFGNTIYF. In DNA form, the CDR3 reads TGTGCCAGCAGTCCGCGACCTTTTGGGAACACCATATATTTT.

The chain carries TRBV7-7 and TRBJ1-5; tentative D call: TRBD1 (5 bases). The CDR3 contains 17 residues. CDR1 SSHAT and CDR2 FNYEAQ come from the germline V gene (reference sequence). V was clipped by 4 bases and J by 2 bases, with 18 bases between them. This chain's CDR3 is CASSSRRPLGGNQPQHF. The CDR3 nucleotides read TGTGCCAGCAGCTCGCGTCGTCCCCTGGGGGGCAATCAGCCCCAGCATTTT.

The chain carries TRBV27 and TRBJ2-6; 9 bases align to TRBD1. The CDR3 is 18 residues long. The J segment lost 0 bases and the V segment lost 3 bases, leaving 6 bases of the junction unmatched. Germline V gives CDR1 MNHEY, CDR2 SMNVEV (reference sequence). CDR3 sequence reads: CASSFMGQGFSGANVLTF. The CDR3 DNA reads TGTGCCAGCAGTTTTATGGGACAGGGTTTCTCTGGGGCCAACGTCCTGACTTTC. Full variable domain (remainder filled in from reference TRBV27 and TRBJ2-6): EAQVTQNPRYLITVTGKKLTVTCSQNMNHEYMSWYRQDPGLGLRQIYYSMNVEVTDKGDVPEGYKVSRKEKRNFPLILESPSPNQTSLYFCASSFMGQGFSGANVLTFGAGSRLTVL.